The 30 T cell receptor beta chains given below trace back to one sample, sequenced in a study of persistence of HIV-infected CD4 T cells. Sequencing used immunoSEQ version 4 in survey mode. This table comes from immunoSEQ multiplex PCR, and its TCRdb copy is limited to in-frame clones, with some not included. The data hold 40,000 to 55,000 clones, with roughly 90% observed a single time. Cells were stimulated nonspecifically with anti-CD3/anti-CD28 magnetic beads. Responding CD4+ T cells were sorted by upregulation of both CD40 ligand and CD69. No antigen has been identified for these receptors. The specimen was CD4+ T cells sorted from PBMCs after approximately 19-hour stimulation, collected from a patient who received antiretroviral therapy. These receptors all stem from an adult woman with HIV who was CMV-seropositive.

V is TRBV14 and J is TRBJ2-3; weak D call: TRBD2 (5 bases). Trimming shortened V by 1 base and J by 1 base, and 9 bases separated the two germline ends. Per the germline V gene, CDR1 is SGHDN and CDR2 is FVKESK. The CDR3 runs to 15 residues. This chain's CDR3 is CASSQATRGTDTQYF. The CDR3 DNA is TGTGCCAGCAGCCAAGCGACGCGGGGCACAGATACGCAGTATTTT.

V gene TRBV6-5 combines with J gene TRBJ1-1, with a weak D call TRBD1 (5 bases). The CDR3 is 13 amino acids. V lost 5 bases, J lost 3 bases, and 10 bases lay in between. Per the germline V gene, CDR1 is MNHEY and CDR2 is SVGAGI. The chain's CDR3 is CASSLQAYTEAFF. The CDR3 coding sequence is TGTGCCAGCAGTCTACAGGCATACACTGAAGCTTTCTTT.

This clone was seen a single time. The rearrangement joins TRBV6-4 to TRBJ2-3, with D unclear. Germline values: CDR1 MRHNA, CDR2 SNTAGT. This CDR3 spans 13 amino acids. V lost 2 bases and J 7 bases, leaving 10 bases between the germline ends. The chain's CDR3 is CASSDEWSNTQYF. In DNA form, the CDR3 reads TGTGCCAGCAGTGACGAATGGAGTAATACGCAGTATTTT.

In this sample, this clone turned up once. The chain combines TRBV15 with TRBJ1-2; 9 bases line up with TRBD1. The germline gives CDR1 LNHNV, CDR2 YYDKDF (reference sequence). The CDR3 consists of 15 residues. V shed 4 bases, J shed 5 bases, and the junction held 8 bases outside the gene matches. The CDR3 protein is CATSTEGDRDYGYTF. CDR3 DNA: TGTGCCACCAGCACCGAAGGGGACAGGGATTATGGCTACACCTTC.

With regard to this clone: In the same sample, other DNA sequences code for this CDR3. This chain uses TRBV6-5 with TRBJ1-5, with D perhaps TRBD1 (6 bases). This CDR3 spans 13 amino acids. CDR1 and CDR2 (germline): MNHEY, SVGAGI. Trimming cost V 2 bases and J 4 bases, with 6 bases left between them. The CDR3 protein is CASSYDRNQPQHF. The CDR3 DNA reads as TGTGCCAGCAGTTACGACAGGAATCAGCCCCAGCATTTT.

The gene calls are TRBV6-5 and TRBJ1-2; D is ambiguous. The length of the CDR3 is 15 residues. Trimming took 4 bases from V and 4 from J, leaving 16 bases between them. Looked up from germline, CDR1 is MNHEY and CDR2 is SVGAGI. The CDR3 reads CASSFTPQWAYGYTF. In nucleotides, the CDR3 is TGTGCCAGCAGTTTCACTCCACAATGGGCCTATGGCTACACCTTC.

V gene TRBV10-3 combines with J gene TRBJ1-2; TRBD1 matches 9 bases. Trimming at V came to 4 bases and at J to 6 bases, leaving 6 bases not matched to a gene. The V gene's germline CDR1 is ENHRY and CDR2 SYGVKD. The CDR3 covers 14 residues. The CDR3 spells CAISAGTGWHGYTF. The CDR3 DNA follows: TGTGCCATCAGTGCCGGGACAGGGTGGCATGGCTACACCTTC.

The chain is built from TRBV24-1 and TRBJ2-1; no clear D. V was shortened by 5 bases and J by 8 bases, with 9 bases between the two germline ends. CDR1 and CDR2 (germline): KGHDR, SFDVKD. The length of the CDR3 is 12 residues. CDR3: CATSAEWDEQFF. The CDR3, as DNA: TGTGCCACCAGTGCGGAGTGGGATGAGCAGTTCTTC.

This chain links TRBV28 with TRBJ1-3; weak D call: TRBD1 (5 bases). The CDR3 has 16 residues. Germline V lookup: CDR1 MDHEN, CDR2 SYDVKM. The V end lost 2 bases, the J end lost 3 bases, and 14 bases lay between the germline ends. Written as DNA, the CDR3 is TGTGCCAGCAGTTTAGGGGTAGGGACGGATGGAAACACCATATATTTT. Amino acid sequence: CASSLGVGTDGNTIYF.

Note on this clone: Germline and junction disagree at one end, which may indicate a read error. The rearrangement joins TRBV5-1 to TRBJ1-2, with D tentatively TRBD1 (6 bases). CDR3 length: 15 residues. CDR1 and CDR2 (germline): SGHRS, YFSETQ. CDR3 sequence (DNA): TGCGCCAACAGCTTGGGGGGGGCCGATAACTATGGCTACACCTTC. It yields the protein CANSLGGADNYGYTF.

The chain is built from TRBV2 and TRBJ2-7; no clear D. The germline CDR1 and CDR2 sequences are SNHLY and FYNNEI. This CDR3 contains 13 residues. V lost 8 bases and J lost 0, with 11 bases in between. The CDR3 region has the DNA TGTGCCAGCGATCCTGTAAGCTCCTACGAGCAGTACTTC. It yields the protein CASDPVSSYEQYF.

The chain couples TRBV5-1 to TRBJ1-3; D might be TRBD1 (5 bases). The ends were cut back, 0 bases at V and 2 bases at J, with 12 bases in the middle. The CDR3 extends over 16 amino acids. Germline V gene data show CDR1 as SGHRS and CDR2 as YFSETQ. The CDR3 nucleotides read TGCGCCAGCAGCTTGGGAGGGGTTCGGACTGGAAACACCATATATTTT. It yields the protein CASSLGGVRTGNTIYF.

The DNA for the CDR3 is TGTGCCAGCAACGGGCAGGTATTGCTCGAGCAGTTCTTC. Protein sequence: CASNGQVLLEQFF. The chain recombines TRBV6-5 with TRBJ2-1; D unclear. Germline V gives CDR1 MNHEY, CDR2 SVGAGI. The CDR3 is 13 residues long. Trimming shortened V by 7 bases and J by 10 bases, and 17 bases separated the two germline ends.

The rearrangement joins TRBV25-1 to TRBJ1-2; D remains ambiguous. Germline values: CDR1 MGHDK, CDR2 SYGVNS. The germline V and J ends were trimmed by 4 bases and 0 bases, with 6 bases remaining between them. The CDR3 consists of 13 residues. This chain's CDR3 is CASSGLTNYGYTF. CDR3 nucleotides: TGTGCCAGCAGTGGCCTAACTAACTATGGCTACACCTTC.

V is TRBV12-3 or TRBV12-4 and J is TRBJ2-4; D may be TRBD1 (6 bases). Between the trimmed V and J ends, which lost 6 bases and 7 bases, there was a span of 13 bases. CDR3 length: 13 residues. CDR3 sequence: CASRTGTNNIQYF. The CDR3 nucleotides read TGTGCCAGCAGAACCGGGACAAATAACATTCAGTACTTC.

The V call is TRBV7-3, the J call TRBJ2-3, with D maybe TRBD1 (6 bases). Germline values: CDR1 SGHTA, CDR2 FQGTGA. The CDR3 has 16 residues. V dropped 5 bases and J dropped 6 bases, with 21 bases sitting between them. The CDR3 protein is CASSPDRQAGFDTQYF. CDR3 DNA sequence: TGTGCCAGCAGCCCAGACCGACAGGCCGGGTTCGATACGCAGTATTTT. Full variable domain (missing parts from reference TRBV7-3 and TRBJ2-3): GAGVSQTPSNKVTEKGKYVELRCDPISGHTALYWYRQSLGQGPEFLIYFQGTGAADDSGLPNDRFFAVRPEGSVSTLKIQRTERGDSAVYLCASSPDRQAGFDTQYFGPGTRLTVL.

The chain employs TRBV30 and TRBJ1-4; 7 bases are a match to TRBD1. This CDR3 contains 15 residues. V lost 3 bases and J lost 3; bases outside the gene matches: 7. Germline-derived CDR1 and CDR2 are GTSNPN and SVGIG (reference sequence). CDR3 DNA: TGTGCCTGGAGGGAAAGAGGACAGGCTAATGAAAAACTGTTTTTT. Protein product: CAWRERGQANEKLFF.

The V and J genes are TRBV13 and TRBJ2-2; D may be TRBD2 (7 bases). This CDR3 contains 16 residues. Germline V gene data show CDR1 as PRHDT and CDR2 as FYEKMQ (reference sequence). V lost 2 bases and J 0 bases, leaving 10 bases between the germline ends. CDR3 in amino acids: CASSLPGGANTGELFF. The CDR3, as DNA: TGTGCCAGCAGCTTACCGGGGGGCGCGAACACCGGGGAGCTGTTTTTT.

This chain uses TRBV15 with TRBJ1-5, with TRBD1 matching over 9 bases. CDR3 length: 16 residues. V lost 0 bases to trimming and J lost 3 bases; unmatched junction nucleotides: 3. Germline-derived CDR1 and CDR2 are LNHNV and YYDKDF (reference sequence). CDR3 in amino acids: CATSREGQGYNQPQHF. The DNA of the CDR3 is TGTGCCACCAGCAGAGAGGGACAGGGTTACAATCAGCCCCAGCATTTT.

The gene calls are TRBV29-1 and TRBJ1-2; D is ambiguous. CDR3 length equals 8 residues. The V end lost 3 bases, the J end lost 8 bases, and 1 base lay between the germline ends. The germline gives CDR1 SQVTM, CDR2 ANQGSEA. CDR3 sequence reads: CSVDGYTF. DNA for the CDR3: TGCAGCGTTGACGGCTACACCTTC.

The CDR3 reads CASSPGDSPFGNTIYF. DNA of the CDR3: TGCGCCAGCAGCCCGGGGGACAGCCCATTCGGAAACACCATATATTTT. V and J are TRBV5-1 and TRBJ1-3, with 7 bases that match TRBD1. Germline values: CDR1 SGHRS, CDR2 YFSETQ. The CDR3 extends over 16 amino acids. J was trimmed by 4 bases and V by 4 bases; bases with no gene match: 11.

V is TRBV2 and J is TRBJ1-3; unclear D gene. The CDR3 spans 16 residues. Per germline, CDR1 SNHLY and CDR2 FYNNEI. Trimming shortened V by 4 bases and J by 2 bases, and 15 bases separated the two germline ends. CDR3 in DNA: TGTGCCAGCAGTGCTTATGCCCAGGCCCCTGGAAACACCATATATTTT. This sequence encodes CASSAYAQAPGNTIYF.

This rearrangement joins TRBV19 to TRBJ1-1; perhaps TRBD1 as D (5 bases). V dropped 6 bases and J dropped 0 bases, with 11 bases sitting between them. This CDR3 has 14 amino acids. From germline, CDR1 is LNHDA and CDR2 SQIVND (reference sequence). The chain's CDR3 is CASRTWGVNTEAFF. The CDR3 DNA reads TGTGCCAGTAGAACCTGGGGGGTGAACACTGAAGCTTTCTTT.

The J gene is TRBJ1-2, the V gene TRBV4-2; 9 positions agree with TRBD1. The ends lost 0 bases at V and 5 bases at J; junction bases unmatched: 4. CDR3 length equals 15 residues. Looked up from germline, CDR1 is LGHNA and CDR2 is YNFKEQ. The CDR3 is CASSQEGQGGYGYTF. The CDR3 nucleotides read TGTGCCAGCAGCCAAGAGGGACAGGGTGGGTATGGCTACACCTTC.

The V and J genes are TRBV5-1 and TRBJ2-5; 10 bases fit TRBD2. CDR1 and CDR2 from the germline V gene are SGHRS and YFSETQ. Trimming at V came to 0 bases and at J to 7 bases, leaving 12 bases not matched to a gene. CDR3 size: 17 residues. CDR3: CASSLELAGAASGTQYF. CDR3 DNA sequence: TGCGCCAGCAGCTTGGAGCTAGCGGGGGCTGCGTCGGGGACCCAGTACTTC.

V gene TRBV12-5 combines with J gene TRBJ2-3, with 8 bases that match TRBD2. Germline V gene data show CDR1 as LGHNT and CDR2 as FRNRAP. CDR3 length: 14 amino acids. CDR3: CALSAGGGTDTQYF. The CDR3 DNA sequence: TGTGCGTTGAGCGCGGGGGGAGGGACAGATACGCAGTATTTT.

V is TRBV5-4 and J is TRBJ1-2; 8 nucleotides align to TRBD1. The germline V gene has CDR1 SGHNT and CDR2 YYREEE (reference sequence). There are 15 residues in the CDR3. Trimming at V came to 1 base and at J to 5 bases, leaving 7 bases not matched to a gene. The CDR3 loop reads CASSLPNTGGYGYTF. In DNA form, the CDR3 reads TGTGCCAGCAGCTTGCCGAATACAGGGGGATATGGCTACACCTTC.

The chain joins TRBV18 to TRBJ2-1, with a possible D match to TRBD2 (6 bases). The CDR3 is made up of 15 amino acids. Germline CDR1 KGHSH, CDR2 LQKENI. V lost 3 bases and J lost 5, with 14 bases in between. CDR3 nucleotide sequence: TGTGCCAGCTCACCCCTCGGGGGAGTCGACAATGAGCAGTTCTTC. Protein: CASSPLGGVDNEQFF.

J is TRBJ1-1 and V is TRBV6-5, with unresolved D. Germline CDR1 MNHEY, CDR2 SVGAGI. Trimming left V 6 bases short and J 7 bases short, with 15 bases between. This CDR3 comprises 13 residues. The CDR3 sequence is CASSLSGVFEAFF. CDR3 DNA sequence: TGTGCCAGCAGCCTTTCTGGGGTGTTTGAAGCTTTCTTT.

This chain uses TRBV6-6 with TRBJ1-4, with no clear D. Germline CDR1 is MNHNY and CDR2 is SVGAGI (reference sequence). V gave up 0 bases and J gave up 5 bases, with 4 bases separating them. CDR3 length: 13 residues. The CDR3 coding sequence is TGTGCCAGCAGTTACTCGGAAAATGAAAAACTGTTTTTT. This sequence encodes CASSYSENEKLFF.